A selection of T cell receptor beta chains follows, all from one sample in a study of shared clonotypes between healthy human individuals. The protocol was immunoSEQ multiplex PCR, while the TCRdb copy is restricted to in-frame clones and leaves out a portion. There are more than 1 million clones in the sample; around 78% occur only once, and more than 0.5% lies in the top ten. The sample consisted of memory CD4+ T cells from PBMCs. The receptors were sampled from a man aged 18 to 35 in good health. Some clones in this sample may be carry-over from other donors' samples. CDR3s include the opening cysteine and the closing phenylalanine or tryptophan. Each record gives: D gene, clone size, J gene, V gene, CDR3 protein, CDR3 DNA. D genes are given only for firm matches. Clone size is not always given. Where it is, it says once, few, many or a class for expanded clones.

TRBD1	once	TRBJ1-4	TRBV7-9	CASSPGQGDSNEKLFF	TGTGCCAGCAGTCCGGGACAGGGCGATTCTAATGAAAAACTGTTTTTT
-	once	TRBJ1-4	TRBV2	CASSRTPDGQAHNEKLFF	TGTGCCAGCAGTCGCACCCCGGACGGCCAGGCCCATAATGAAAAACTGTTTTTT
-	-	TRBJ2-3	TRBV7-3	CASSSQKADTQYF	TGTGCCAGCAGCTCCCAGAAGGCAGATACGCAGTATTTT
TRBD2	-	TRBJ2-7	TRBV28	CASSLTSGMVGEQYF	TGTGCCAGCAGTTTAACTAGCGGGATGGTGGGAGAGCAGTACTTC
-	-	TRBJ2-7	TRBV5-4	CASSLFTESYEQYF	TGTGCCAGCAGCTTGTTCACGGAATCCTACGAGCAGTACTTC
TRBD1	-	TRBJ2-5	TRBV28	CASTTGTGTTQYF	TGTGCCAGCACCACCGGGACAGGGACCACCCAGTACTTC
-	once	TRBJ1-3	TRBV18	CASSPFPASGNTIYF	TGTGCCAGCTCACCATTTCCAGCCTCTGGAAACACCATATATTTT
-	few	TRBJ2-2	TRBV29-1	CSAGGQYTGELFF	TGCAGCGCCGGGGGGCAGTACACCGGGGAGCTGTTTTTT
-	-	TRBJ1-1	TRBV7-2	CASSLEARSEAFF	TGTGCCAGCAGCTTAGAGGCAAGGTCTGAAGCTTTCTTT
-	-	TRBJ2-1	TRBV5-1	CASSLGDLTYNEQFF	TGCGCCAGCAGCCTAGGGGACCTCACCTACAATGAGCAGTTCTTC
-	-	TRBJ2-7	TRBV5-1	CASSLVEAATYEQYF	TGCGCCAGCAGCTTGGTGGAAGCGGCCACCTACGAGCAGTACTTC
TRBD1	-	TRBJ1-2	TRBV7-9	CASSLAGGTGSSNYGYTF	TGTGCCAGCAGCCTGGCGGGTGGGACAGGGTCGTCTAACTATGGCTACACCTTC
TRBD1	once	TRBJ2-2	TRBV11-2	CASSQLGRLTGNPGELFF	TGTGCCAGCAGCCAATTGGGACGACTGACAGGGAACCCCGGGGAGCTGTTTTTT
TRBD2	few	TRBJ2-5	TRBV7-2	CASSPSRGGRTRETQYF	TGTGCCAGCAGCCCCTCCCGCGGCGGGAGGACGAGGGAGACCCAGTACTTC
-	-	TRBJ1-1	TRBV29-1	CSVDGAMNTEAFF	TGCAGCGTTGATGGGGCCATGAACACTGAAGCTTTCTTT
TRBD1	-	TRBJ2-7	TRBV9	CASSEALGQVYEQYF	TGTGCCAGCAGTGAAGCCTTGGGACAGGTCTACGAGCAGTACTTC
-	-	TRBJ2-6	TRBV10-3	CAITGGNSGANVLTF	TGTGCCATCACAGGGGGGAACTCTGGGGCCAACGTCCTGACTTTC
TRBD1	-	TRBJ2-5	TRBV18	CASSEGPQGDGETQYF	TGTGCCAGCTCAGAGGGGCCTCAGGGGGACGGAGAGACCCAGTACTTC
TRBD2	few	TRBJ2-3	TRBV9	CASSPSGRKSTDTQYF	TGTGCCAGCAGCCCGAGCGGGAGAAAGTCGACAGATACGCAGTATTTT
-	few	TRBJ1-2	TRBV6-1	CASSEFGSAGYGYTF	TGTGCCAGCAGTGAATTTGGCTCGGCGGGCTATGGCTACACCTTC
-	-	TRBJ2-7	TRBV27	CASSFRLFGGSYEQYF	TGTGCCAGCAGCTTTCGGTTATTCGGAGGGAGTTACGAGCAGTACTTC
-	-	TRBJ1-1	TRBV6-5	CDKNTEAFF	TGTGATAAGAACACTGAAGCTTTCTTT
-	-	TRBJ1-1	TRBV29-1	CSVGGSKGAFF	TGCAGCGTTGGCGGCAGTAAGGGAGCTTTCTTT
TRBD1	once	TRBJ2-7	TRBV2	CAIGRDRALYEQYF	TGTGCCATCGGAAGGGACAGGGCCCTCTACGAGCAGTACTTC
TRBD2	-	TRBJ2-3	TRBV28	CASTPQRGYSTDTQYF	TGTGCCAGCACGCCCCAGCGGGGTTATAGCACAGATACGCAGTATTTT
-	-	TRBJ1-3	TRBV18	CASSPSIAGAVSGNTIYF	TGTGCCAGCTCACCTTCAATCGCAGGGGCCGTATCTGGAAACACCATATATTTT
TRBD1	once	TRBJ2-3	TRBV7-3	CASSFGQGTDTQYF	TGTGCCAGCAGCTTCGGACAGGGTACAGATACGCAGTATTTT
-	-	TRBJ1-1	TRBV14	CASSLGTEAFF	TGTGCCAGCAGCCTTGGGACAGAAGCTTTCTTT
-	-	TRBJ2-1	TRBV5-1	CASSSRATGEQFF	TGCGCCAGCAGCTCCCGGGCGACGGGTGAGCAGTTCTTC
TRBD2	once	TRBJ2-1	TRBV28	CASSLLGGTSRDNEQFF	TGTGCCAGCAGTTTACTCGGAGGGACTAGCAGAGACAATGAGCAGTTCTTC
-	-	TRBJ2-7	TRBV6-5	CASSYTPTTPYEQYF	TGTGCCAGCAGTTACACCCCGACTACACCCTACGAGCAGTACTTC
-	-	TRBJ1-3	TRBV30	CAWSVGGNTIYF	TGTGCCTGGAGTGTGGGGGGAAACACCATATATTTT
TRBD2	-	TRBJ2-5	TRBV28	CASTPGGASGNQETQYF	TGTGCCAGCACCCCCGGGGGGGCTAGCGGGAACCAAGAGACCCAGTACTTC
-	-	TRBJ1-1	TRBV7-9	CASTGAHTEAFF	TGTGCCAGCACAGGGGCACACACTGAAGCTTTCTTT
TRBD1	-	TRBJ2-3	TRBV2	CASSFDRVTDTQYF	TGTGCCAGCAGCTTTGACAGGGTCACAGATACGCAGTATTTT
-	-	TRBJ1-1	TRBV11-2	CASSPSRGQGGTEAFF	TGTGCCAGCAGCCCTAGCCGGGGGCAGGGAGGCACTGAAGCTTTCTTT
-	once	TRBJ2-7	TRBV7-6	CASSWDFTYEQYF	TGTGCCAGCAGTTGGGACTTCACCTACGAGCAGTACTTC
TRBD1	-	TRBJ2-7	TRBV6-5	CASSYRDRGAYEQYF	TGTGCCAGCAGCTACCGGGACAGGGGCGCCTACGAGCAGTACTTC
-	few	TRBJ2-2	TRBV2	CASGGTVHTGELFF	TGTGCCAGCGGAGGAACGGTGCACACCGGGGAGCTGTTTTTT
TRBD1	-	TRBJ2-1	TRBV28	CASSLRDSYNEQFF	TGTGCCAGCAGTTTACGGGACAGCTACAATGAGCAGTTCTTC
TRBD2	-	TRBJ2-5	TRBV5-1	CASSRTSGADFQETQYF	TGCGCCAGCTCCCGGACTAGCGGAGCTGACTTCCAAGAGACCCAGTACTTC
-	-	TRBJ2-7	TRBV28	CASSLYRDEQYF	TGTGCCAGCAGTTTATACCGGGACGAGCAGTACTTC
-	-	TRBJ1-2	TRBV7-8	CASSKIDSLYGYTF	TGTGCCAGCAGCAAAATAGACTCCTTATATGGCTACACCTTC
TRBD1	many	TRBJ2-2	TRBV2	CASNLRGPNTGELFF	TGTGCCAGCAACCTCAGGGGGCCCAACACCGGGGAGCTGTTTTTT
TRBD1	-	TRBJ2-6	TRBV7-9	CASSEGGAGANVLTF	TGTGCCAGCAGCGAAGGGGGCGCTGGGGCCAACGTCCTGACTTTC
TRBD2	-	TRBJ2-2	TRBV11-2	CASSLGSREGNTGELFF	TGTGCCAGCAGCTTAGGGTCCCGGGAGGGCAACACCGGGGAGCTGTTTTTT
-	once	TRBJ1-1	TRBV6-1	CASSETTIRRAFF	TGTGCCAGCAGCGAAACTACTATACGACGGGCTTTCTTT
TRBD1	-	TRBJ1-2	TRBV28	CASRPGQGARAYGYTF	TGTGCCAGCAGGCCGGGACAGGGGGCTCGCGCCTATGGCTACACCTTC
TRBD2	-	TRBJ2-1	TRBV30	CAWSDWTSGTPGEQFF	TGTGCCTGGAGTGACTGGACTAGCGGGACCCCCGGTGAGCAGTTCTTC
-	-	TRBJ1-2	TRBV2	CASSEGGAGNYGYTF	TGTGCCAGCAGTGAAGGTGGTGCAGGGAACTATGGCTACACCTTC